The entry below gives a single T cell receptor beta chain sequence along with its context. The sample belongs to a study of response to subunit inactivated influenza vaccine. Germline lookup yields CDR1 DFQATT and CDR2 SNEGSKA (reference sequence). This CDR3 comprises 13 residues. Unmatched junction bases numbered 1, after V lost 6 bases and J lost 1 base. MiXCR, applied by TCRdb to the RT-PCR reads, yields one record per CDR3 protein. This table holds 500,000 to 700,000 distinct CDR3 sequences, around 25% found once. The data also belong to a second study, concerning T cells expressing NK-cell markers. That publication notes: For TCR beta, cDNA was produced by 5'RACE template switching with UMIs.

The TCR was taken from a man aged 45-60 years who received an inactivated influenza vaccine. Sequenced material: CD4+ T cells sorted from PBMCs, taken approximately 13 days after vaccination. V and J are TRBV20-1 and TRBJ2-4, with 9 nucleotides matching TRBD1. The CDR3 DNA reads TGCAGTGCCGGGACAGGGGCCAAAAACATTCAGTACTTC. It codes for CSAGTGAKNIQYF.